Described below is a single T cell receptor (beta chain) sequence and its context. Assay used: immunoSEQ multiplex PCR; TCRdb lists only in-frame clones, some missing. The data hold over 80,000 clones, with less than 90% observed a single time. This specimen comes from a study of OX40 agonist ivuxolimab in advanced cancers. CDR1 and CDR2 (germline): LNHDA, SQIVND (reference sequence). V lost 4 bases and J 3 bases, leaving 9 bases between the germline ends. The CDR3 has 13 residues. The material was CD4+ or CD8+ T cells sorted from blood, obtained in a trial of the OX40 agonist ivuxolimab. The chain is built from TRBV19 and TRBJ1-1, with D possibly matching TRBD1 (6 bases). This receptor was obtained from an adult with an advanced solid tumor such as melanoma, head and neck, liver or kidney cancer. The CDR3 here is CASSNEGDTEAFF. CDR3 nucleotides: TGTGCCAGTAGTAATGAGGGGGACACTGAAGCTTTCTTT. Filled out from reference TRBV19 and TRBJ1-1, the complete variable domain reads DGGITQSPKYLFRKEGQNVTLSCEQNLNHDAMYWYRQDPGQGLRLIYYSQIVNDFQKGDIAEGYSVSREKKESFPLTVTSAQKNPTAFYLCASSNEGDTEAFFGQGTRLTVV.